A single sample is the source of the 22 T cell receptor beta chains below, sequenced in a study of technical replicates of blood from a handful of donors (dated by TCRdb to between 2016 and 2019). The protocol used for the library was the immunoSEQ multiplex PCR assay. TCRdb provides this immuneACCESS table in a form limited to in-frame rearrangements. Some clones are lacking; in checked studies, under half of them reflect an unresolved V gene, and why the rest are absent is not known. Recorded for this sample are 45,000 to 60,000 clones; about 96% of them occurred a single time. The ten largest clones capture 0.39% of the sample. Sample: T cells isolated from PBMCs. Source of these receptors: a human donor in good health.

The chain couples TRBV4-1 to TRBJ2-5; 8 nucleotides line up with TRBD2. Per germline, CDR1 MGHRA and CDR2 YSYEKL. This CDR3 contains 14 residues. V lost 4 bases to trimming and J lost 1 base; unmatched junction nucleotides: 2. In DNA, the CDR3 is TGCGCCAGCAGCCGAGGACTAGCCCAAGAGACCCAGTACTTC. Translated: CASSRGLAQETQYF.

The gene calls are TRBV11-3 and TRBJ1-1; D is undetermined. Germline V gene data show CDR1 as SGHNT and CDR2 as YENEEA. The length of the CDR3 is 13 residues. Trimming left V 3 bases short and J 0 bases short, with 5 bases between. CDR3 DNA sequence: TGTGCCAGCAGCTTGACACTGAACACTGAAGCTTTCTTT. It translates to CASSLTLNTEAFF.

This clone was seen more than once but under ten times. The V and J genes are TRBV18 and TRBJ1-1; D is possibly TRBD1 (5 bases). The CDR3 spans 13 residues. The ends were cut back, 5 bases at V and 4 bases at J, with 11 bases in the middle. Germline CDR1 and CDR2: KGHSH and LQKENI. The CDR3 here is CASSSGTPTEAFF. CDR3 coding DNA: TGTGCCAGCTCAAGCGGGACCCCCACTGAAGCTTTCTTT. The whole variable domain, remainder taken from reference TRBV18 and TRBJ1-1, is NAGVMQNPRHLVRRRGQEARLRCSPMKGHSHVYWYRQLPEEGLKFMVYLQKENIIDESGMPKERFSAEFPKEGPSILRIQQVVRGDSAAYFCASSSGTPTEAFFGQGTRLTVV.

The chain employs TRBV7-9 and TRBJ1-1; TRBD1 aligns across 10 bases. The CDR3 runs 15 residues. V shed 8 bases and J 3 bases; nucleotides not matched to a gene: 9. Germline V gene lookup returns CDR1 SEHNR and CDR2 FQNEAQ (reference sequence). Here the CDR3 reads CASLDRGQGDTEAFF. The CDR3 DNA sequence: TGTGCCAGCCTCGACAGGGGGCAGGGGGACACTGAAGCTTTCTTT.

This rearrangement joins TRBV5-1 to TRBJ2-7, with 10 bases that match TRBD1. The CDR3 has 13 residues. Per germline, CDR1 SGHRS and CDR2 YFSETQ. J gave up 12 bases and V 7 bases, and 13 bases lay outside the gene matches. The CDR3 here is CASGQGQGDLTYF. The CDR3 coding sequence is TGCGCCAGCGGCCAAGGACAGGGGGACTTAACGTACTTC.

V gene TRBV5-6 combines with J gene TRBJ1-4, with a weak D call TRBD1 (5 bases). In germline, CDR1 is SGHDT, CDR2 YYEEEE. The CDR3 extends over 15 amino acids. V lost 4 bases, J lost 4 bases, and 14 bases lay in between. CDR3 loop: CASSSRGFGNEKLFF. In DNA form, the CDR3 reads TGTGCCAGCAGCAGTAGGGGTTTTGGTAATGAAAAACTGTTTTTT.

The CDR3 spells CASSSRDRLEAFF. The CDR3 coding sequence is TGTGCCAGCAGCTCAAGGGACAGATTAGAAGCTTTCTTT. The chain uses TRBV7-9 and TRBJ1-1, with TRBD1 identical over 7 bases. The trim removed 4 bases at V and 8 bases at J, leaving 7 bases unmatched. The CDR3 runs 13 residues. Germline CDR1 reads SEHNR; CDR2 reads FQNEAQ (reference sequence).

The chain combines TRBV28 with TRBJ2-7; TRBD1 aligns across 9 bases. CDR1 MDHEN and CDR2 SYDVKM come from the germline V gene. V gave up 5 bases and J gave up 5 bases; unmatched junction bases: 7. The CDR3 consists of 14 residues. This CDR3 reads CASSRPGQGNEQYF. CDR3 DNA sequence: TGTGCCAGCAGTCGCCCGGGACAGGGCAACGAGCAGTACTTC.

The genes are TRBV6-5 and TRBJ2-7, with D perhaps matching TRBD2 (5 bases). Per the germline V gene, CDR1 is MNHEY and CDR2 is SVGAGI. CDR3 length equals 16 residues. The germline V and J ends were trimmed by 0 bases and 5 bases, with 17 bases remaining between them. For the CDR3, the DNA is TGTGCCAGCAGTTACTCGGCCCTATATGGGAGACACGAGCAGTACTTC. Translation gives CASSYSALYGRHEQYF.

This chain uses TRBV11-2 with TRBJ1-2; TRBD1 might be the D (5 bases). Germline V gives CDR1 SGHAT, CDR2 FQNNGV. Trimming took off 1 base at V and 6 bases at J, with 12 bases between the two ends. The CDR3 sequence is 14 residues long. The CDR3 coding sequence is TGTGCCAGCAGCTTAGCAGGGAAGTACGATGGCTACACCTTC. Its protein product is CASSLAGKYDGYTF.

This sequence joins TRBV19 and TRBJ1-2, with 7 bases identical to TRBD1. Germline V lookup: CDR1 LNHDA, CDR2 SQIVND (reference sequence). Germline trimming cut 3 bases from V and 2 bases from J; bases unmatched to any gene: 3. The CDR3 is 14 amino acids. The CDR3 is CASSMTGWNYGYTF. For the CDR3, the DNA is TGTGCCAGTAGTATGACAGGGTGGAACTATGGCTACACCTTC.

This chain connects TRBV28 to TRBJ1-2; a possible D gene is TRBD1 (5 bases). This CDR3 is built from 14 residues. Trimming removed 5 bases at V and 2 bases at J, with 12 bases between. Germline values: CDR1 MDHEN, CDR2 SYDVKM. This CDR3 is CASSHSGINYGYTF. The CDR3 DNA sequence: TGTGCCAGCAGTCATTCAGGGATAAACTATGGCTACACCTTC.

The rearrangement joins TRBV27 to TRBJ2-2; D is undetermined. Trimming took 3 bases from V and 8 from J, leaving 7 bases between them. The germline CDR1 and CDR2 sequences are MNHEY and SMNVEV (reference sequence). CDR3 length: 12 residues. The CDR3, as DNA: TGTGCCAGCAGTTTGGGCCTGGGGGAGCTGTTTTTT. Its protein is CASSLGLGELFF.

V gene TRBV29-1 combines with J gene TRBJ2-5, with D perhaps matching TRBD1 (8 bases). V lost 6 bases to trimming and J lost 4 bases, with 18 bases between them. Germline V gene lookup returns CDR1 SQVTM and CDR2 ANQGSEA. The CDR3 is 14 amino acids. This chain's CDR3 is CSVSVQGGRETQYF. CDR3 nucleotide sequence: TGCAGCGTGTCCGTACAGGGGGGGCGAGAGACCCAGTACTTC. Variable domain in full (rest from reference TRBV29-1 and TRBJ2-5): SAVISQKPSRDICQRGTSLTIQCQVDSQVTMMFWYRQQPGQSLTLIATANQGSEATYESGFVIDKFPISRPNLTFSTLTVSNMSPEDSSIYLCSVSVQGGRETQYFGPGTRLLVL.

Here the CDR3 reads CASSPRQGNNEQYF. CDR3 DNA sequence: TGTGCCAGCAGTCCAAGACAGGGTAACAACGAGCAGTACTTC. The chain uses TRBV6-6 and TRBJ2-7, with 7 nucleotides matching TRBD1. The trim removed 5 bases at V and 5 bases at J, leaving 9 bases unmatched. Germline V gives CDR1 MNHNY, CDR2 SVGAGI (reference sequence). The CDR3 totals 14 residues.

The genes are TRBV6-6 and TRBJ1-2, with TRBD1 matching 10 bases. CDR1 is MNHNY, CDR2 SVGAGI, per germline (reference sequence). CDR3 length equals 15 residues. V trimming: 2 bases; J trimming: 5 bases; junction bases outside the gene matches: 5. CDR3 residues: CASSYRPGQGYGYTF. For the CDR3, the DNA is TGTGCCAGCAGTTACCGACCGGGACAGGGGTATGGCTACACCTTC.

This chain joins TRBV6-5 and TRBJ1-2; D unresolved. Germline loops: CDR1 MNHEY, CDR2 SVGAGI. V was pared by 5 bases and J by 8 bases, with 21 bases between. This CDR3 has 15 amino acids. CDR3 DNA sequence: TGTGCCAGCAGTACTTCCAACCCGGGGTTTTGGGGCTACACCTTC. It specifies CASSTSNPGFWGYTF.

The rearrangement links TRBV10-3 to TRBJ2-2, with TRBD1 matching over 11 bases. Trimming at V came to 8 bases and at J to 6 bases, leaving 5 bases not matched to a gene. Germline lookup yields CDR1 ENHRY and CDR2 SYGVKD. The CDR3 is made up of 14 amino acids. The CDR3 region is CAIGQGAKAGELFF. Written as DNA, the CDR3 is TGTGCCATCGGACAGGGGGCAAAGGCCGGGGAGCTGTTTTTT.

This clone appeared a few times. The V gene is TRBV5-1, the J gene TRBJ1-2; D remains unclear. Germline V lookup: CDR1 SGHRS, CDR2 YFSETQ. Trimming removed 4 bases from V and 3 bases from J, with 16 bases in between. The CDR3 extends over 15 amino acids. The CDR3, as DNA: TGCGCCAGCAGCCTCGAGGGCAGTGAGGACTATGGCTACACCTTC. Its protein is CASSLEGSEDYGYTF.

The chain uses TRBV7-6 and TRBJ2-7, with TRBD2 identical over 10 bases. V trimming: 0 bases; J trimming: 1 base; junction bases outside the gene matches: 9. This CDR3 comprises 18 residues. In germline, CDR1 is SGHVS, CDR2 FNYEAQ. The CDR3 is CASSLAPGLAAASYEQYF. DNA for the CDR3: TGTGCCAGCAGCTTAGCCCCCGGACTAGCGGCCGCATCCTACGAGCAGTACTTC. Full variable domain (outside the CDR3, taken from reference TRBV7-6 and TRBJ2-7): GAGVSQSPRYKVTKRGQDVALRCDPISGHVSLYWYRQALGQGPEFLTYFNYEAQQDKSGLPNDRFSAERPEGSISTLTIQRTEQRDSAMYRCASSLAPGLAAASYEQYFGPGTRLTVT.

This rearrangement joins TRBV6-5 to TRBJ1-1; weak D call: TRBD1 (5 bases). Between the trimmed V and J ends, which lost 3 bases and 2 bases, there was a span of 7 bases. The CDR3 is 13 residues long. The germline V gene has CDR1 MNHEY and CDR2 SVGAGI. Here the CDR3 reads CASSYTGNTEAFF. The CDR3 bases are TGTGCCAGCAGTTATACAGGCAACACTGAAGCTTTCTTT.

The rearrangement joins TRBV28 to TRBJ1-1; D remains unclear. The V and J ends lost 10 bases and 4 bases respectively, with 10 bases between them. Germline V gene sequence: CDR1 MDHEN, CDR2 SYDVKM. CDR3 length equals 11 residues. The CDR3 is CAIQILTEAFF. The CDR3 region has the DNA TGTGCCATACAGATCCTCACTGAAGCTTTCTTT. Combining the CDR3 with reference TRBV28 and TRBJ1-1 gives the whole variable domain DVKVTQSSRYLVKRTGEKVFLECVQDMDHENMFWYRQDPGLGLRLIYFSYDVKMKEKGDIPEGYSVSREKKERFSLILESASTNQTSMYLCAIQILTEAFFGQGTRLTVV.